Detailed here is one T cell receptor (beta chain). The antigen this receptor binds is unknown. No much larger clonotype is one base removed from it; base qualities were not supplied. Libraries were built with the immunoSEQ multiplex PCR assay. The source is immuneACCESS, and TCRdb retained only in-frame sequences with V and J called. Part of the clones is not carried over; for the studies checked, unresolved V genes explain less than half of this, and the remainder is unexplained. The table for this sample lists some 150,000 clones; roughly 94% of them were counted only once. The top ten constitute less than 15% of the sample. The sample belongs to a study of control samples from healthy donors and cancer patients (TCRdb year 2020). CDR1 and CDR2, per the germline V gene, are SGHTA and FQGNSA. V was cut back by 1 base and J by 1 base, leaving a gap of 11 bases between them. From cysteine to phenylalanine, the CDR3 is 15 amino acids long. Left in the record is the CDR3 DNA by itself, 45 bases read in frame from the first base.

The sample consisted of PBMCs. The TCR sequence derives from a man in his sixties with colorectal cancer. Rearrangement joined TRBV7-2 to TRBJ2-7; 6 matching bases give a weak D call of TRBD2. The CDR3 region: CASSLVGGTSYEQYF. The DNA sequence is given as TGTGCCAGCAGCTTAGTTGGGGGGACTTCCTACGAGCAGTACTTC.